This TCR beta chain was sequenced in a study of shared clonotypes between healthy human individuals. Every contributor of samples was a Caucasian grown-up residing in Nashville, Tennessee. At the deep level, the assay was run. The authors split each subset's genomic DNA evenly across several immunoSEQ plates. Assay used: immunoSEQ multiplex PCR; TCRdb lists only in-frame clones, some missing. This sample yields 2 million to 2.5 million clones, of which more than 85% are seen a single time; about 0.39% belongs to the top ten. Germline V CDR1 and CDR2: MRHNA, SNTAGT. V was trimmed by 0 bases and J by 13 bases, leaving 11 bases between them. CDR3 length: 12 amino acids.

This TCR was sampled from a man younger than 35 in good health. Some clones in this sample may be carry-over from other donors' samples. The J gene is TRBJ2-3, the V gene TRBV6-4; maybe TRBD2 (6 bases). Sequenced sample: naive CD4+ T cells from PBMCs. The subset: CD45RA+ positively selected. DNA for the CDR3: TGTGCCAGCAGTGACTCGGGGGGAGTGGAGTATTTT. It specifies CASSDSGGVEYF.